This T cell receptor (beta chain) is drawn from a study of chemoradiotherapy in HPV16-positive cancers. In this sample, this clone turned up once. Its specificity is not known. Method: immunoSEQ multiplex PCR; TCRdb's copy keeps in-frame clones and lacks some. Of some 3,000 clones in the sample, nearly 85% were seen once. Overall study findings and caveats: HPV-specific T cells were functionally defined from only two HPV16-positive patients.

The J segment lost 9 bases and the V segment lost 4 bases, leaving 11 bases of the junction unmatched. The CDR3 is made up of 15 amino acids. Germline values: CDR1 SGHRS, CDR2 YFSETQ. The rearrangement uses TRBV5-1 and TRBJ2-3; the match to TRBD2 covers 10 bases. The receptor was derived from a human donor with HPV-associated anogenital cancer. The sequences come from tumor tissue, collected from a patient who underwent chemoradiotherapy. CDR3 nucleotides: TGCGCCAGCAGCCAACAAGCGGGAGGGACGGGGACGCAGTATTTT. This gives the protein CASSQQAGGTGTQYF.